This T cell receptor (beta chain) is drawn from a study of OX40 agonist ivuxolimab in advanced cancers. Study observations and caveats: Relative to CD4+, CD8+ T cells held more expanded clones on average. CD4+ and CD8+ T cells in blood underwent clonal expansion by week 6 at 0.1 to 3.0 mg/kg.

V lost 3 bases and J 7 bases, leaving 3 bases between the germline ends. In germline, CDR1 is SQVTM, CDR2 ANQGSEA. This CDR3 region has 9 residues. Profiling relied on immunoSEQ multiplex PCR, and the TCRdb table lists in-frame clones only, not all of them. This table holds tens of thousands of clones, 75% to 85% found once. Collection of blood occurred at baseline, at cycle 4 day 1, and at cycle 7 day 1. Concerning this clone itself: The antigen is not known.

This TCR derives from an adult with an advanced solid tumor such as melanoma, head and neck, liver or kidney cancer. The sequencing used CD4+ or CD8+ T cells sorted from blood, collected in a trial of the OX40 agonist ivuxolimab. The chain employs TRBV29-1 and TRBJ1-2, with no clear D. CDR3 sequence: CSVEGGYTF. In DNA form, the CDR3 reads TGCAGCGTTGAGGGTGGCTACACCTTC.